The next 7 T cell receptor beta chains were all read from a single sample in a study of blood T cell repertoires in COVID-19. TCRdb's copy holds only in-frame clones and misses some; the assay was immunoSEQ multiplex PCR. Seen here are 250,000 to 350,000 clones, approximately 90% observed once, and the top ten hold about an eighth. Sequencing used peripheral blood. The receptors here all came from a woman between 55 and 75 years old with acute or convalescent COVID-19.

This clone was counted a few times. The V and J genes are TRBV5-1 and TRBJ1-1; 12 nucleotides match TRBD1. This CDR3 comprises 16 residues. Trimming took 3 bases from V and 0 from J; bases not matched to a gene: 3. Germline assignment: CDR1 SGHRS and CDR2 YFSETQ. The CDR3 reads CASSSGQGAMNTEAFF. CDR3 in DNA: TGCGCCAGCAGCTCGGGACAGGGGGCCATGAACACTGAAGCTTTCTTT.

Concerning this clone itself: Germline is not matched at one junction end, which may reflect a read error. V and J are TRBV7-9 and TRBJ1-1; D call uncertain. Germline values: CDR1 SEHNR, CDR2 FQNEAQ (reference sequence). This CDR3 spans 13 amino acids. CDR3 region: CASNLLSDTEAFF. The CDR3 DNA reads TGTGCCAGCAACTTACTTTCGGACACTGAAGCTTTCTTT. The full variable domain, completed using reference TRBV7-9 and TRBJ1-1, is DTGVSQNPRHKITKRGQNVTFRCDPISEHNRLYWYRQTLGQGPEFLTYFQNEAQLEKSRLLSDRFSAERPKGSFSTLEIQRTEQGDSAMYLCASNLLSDTEAFFGQGTRLTVV.

This chain joins TRBV7-6 and TRBJ2-7; a weak D match, TRBD2 (6 bases). CDR3 length equals 16 residues. V was pared by 1 base and J by 3 bases, with 16 bases between. In germline, CDR1 is SGHVS, CDR2 FNYEAQ. CDR3 nucleotide sequence: TGTGCCAGCAGCTTAGAACGTCCGGGAGCTAGCTACGAGCAGTACTTC. As protein: CASSLERPGASYEQYF. The full variable domain, with the rest looked up from reference TRBV7-6 and TRBJ2-7, is GAGVSQSPRYKVTKRGQDVALRCDPISGHVSLYWYRQALGQGPEFLTYFNYEAQQDKSGLPNDRFSAERPEGSISTLTIQRTEQRDSAMYRCASSLERPGASYEQYFGPGTRLTVT.

This sequence joins TRBV6-5 and TRBJ1-2; 8 nucleotides agree with TRBD1. Looked up from germline, CDR1 is MNHEY and CDR2 is SVGAGI. The CDR3 extends over 14 amino acids. V dropped 4 bases and J dropped 4; count of bases not matched to a gene: 5. CDR3 sequence (DNA): TGTGCCAGCAGTTCCGGGACAGGCGTCTATGGCTACACCTTC. This sequence encodes CASSSGTGVYGYTF.

The chain carries TRBV9 and TRBJ1-5; 12 bases match TRBD1. V lost 4 bases and J lost 7; bases outside the gene matches: 6. CDR3 length equals 15 residues. Germline CDR1 SGDLS, CDR2 YYNGEE. CDR3: CASSKGTGGRQPQHF. In nucleotides, the CDR3 is TGTGCCAGCAGCAAAGGGACAGGGGGCAGACAGCCCCAGCATTTT. The full variable domain, in which reference TRBV9 and TRBJ1-5 provide the parts outside the CDR3, is DSGVTQTPKHLITATGQRVTLRCSPRSGDLSVYWYQQSLDQGLQFLIQYYNGEERAKGNILERFSAQQFPDLHSELNLSSLELGDSALYFCASSKGTGGRQPQHFGDGTRLSIL.

The chain uses TRBV4-3 and TRBJ2-7, with D tentatively TRBD2 (6 bases). CDR1 and CDR2 (germline): LGHNA, YSLEER. The CDR3 sequence is 15 residues long. V was trimmed by 1 base and J by 2 bases, leaving 12 bases between them. The CDR3 DNA sequence: TGCGCCAGCAGCCAAGGTTCGGGGGTCGCCTACGAGCAGTACTTC. This codes for CASSQGSGVAYEQYF.

This clone was detected a few times. V usage is TRBV11-1 and J usage is TRBJ2-2; D perhaps matches TRBD1 (5 bases). This CDR3 is 14 amino acids long. The ends were cut back, 3 bases at V and 6 bases at J, with 11 bases in the middle. Germline lookup yields CDR1 SGHAT and CDR2 FQDESV (reference sequence). CDR3 loop: CASSLDIPSGELFF. CDR3 nucleotide sequence: TGTGCCAGCAGCTTGGACATTCCCTCCGGGGAGCTGTTTTTT.